This TCR beta chain was sequenced in a study of blood T cell repertoires in COVID-19. Study background: Acute and convalescent COVID-19 samples came from the United States, Italy and Spain. Sources were T cells, B-cell-depleted T cells, or PBMCs; the material itself was cDNA or gDNA.

Using immunoSEQ multiplex PCR, the repertoire was profiled, and TCRdb retains in-frame clones only, with some absent. The sample lists over 150,000 clones, about 88% occurring once. CDR1 is MGHRA, CDR2 YSYEKL, per germline. V was cut by 3 bases and J by 5 bases, with 7 bases left in between. The length of the CDR3 is 13 residues. The chain joins TRBV4-1 to TRBJ2-2; D may be TRBD1 (5 bases). This TCR was recovered from a man aged 45-60 years who had recovered from COVID-19. The sequenced material came from PBMCs or T cells enriched from blood (not recorded which). CDR3 sequence (DNA): TGCGCCAGCAGCCACAGGGTTACCGGGGAGCTGTTTTTT. This sequence encodes CASSHRVTGELFF.